The next 9 T cell receptor beta chains were all read from a single sample in a study of shared clonotypes between healthy human individuals. Profiled with immunoSEQ multiplex PCR; TCRdb holds only in-frame clones, not every one. The table lists 2,500,000 or so clones, approximately 90% of them singletons, with around 0.35% in the top ten. The sequencing sample was made of naive CD4+ T cells from PBMCs. The subset is: CD45RA+ positively selected. The receptors derive from a young man in good health. Some clones in this sample may be carry-over from other donors' samples.

This chain links TRBV5-1 with TRBJ2-2; tentatively, D is TRBD1 (5 bases). V was trimmed by 5 bases and J by 1 base, leaving 15 bases between them. The germline CDR1 and CDR2 sequences are SGHRS and YFSETQ. This CDR3 has 16 amino acids. CDR3 region: CASSVGDRRNTGELFF. CDR3 DNA: TGCGCCAGCAGTGTCGGAGACAGACGGAACACCGGGGAGCTGTTTTTT.

The chain links TRBV28 to TRBJ2-1; D is possibly TRBD2 (5 bases). Germline CDR1 reads MDHEN; CDR2 reads SYDVKM. V shed 8 bases and J shed 2 bases, with 13 bases lying between them. The CDR3 loop spans 14 amino acids. CDR3 coding DNA: TGTGCCAGCCTCGCGGAGGATACCTACAATGAGCAGTTCTTC. Protein product: CASLAEDTYNEQFF.

In the case of this clone: This sample includes further DNA sequences coding for the same CDR3. The chain combines TRBV28 with TRBJ1-1, with a tentative D call TRBD1 (5 bases). The V and J ends lost 5 bases and 4 bases respectively, with 14 bases between them. This CDR3 is built from 14 residues. Germline V gene sequence: CDR1 MDHEN, CDR2 SYDVKM. The DNA for the CDR3 is TGTGCCAGCAGTCCAACCGGGACGCTCACTGAAGCTTTCTTT. It codes for CASSPTGTLTEAFF.

The rearrangement links TRBV7-9 to TRBJ1-2; D call uncertain. Germline-derived CDR1 and CDR2 are SEHNR and FQNEAQ (reference sequence). The CDR3 loop spans 15 amino acids. Trimming removed 1 base from V and 4 bases from J, with 13 bases in between. The CDR3 protein is CASSLGSPEIYGYTF. CDR3 coding DNA: TGTGCCAGCAGCTTAGGGTCTCCCGAAATCTATGGCTACACCTTC. Full variable domain (rest looked up from reference TRBV7-9 and TRBJ1-2): DTGVSQNPRHKITKRGQNVTFRCDPISEHNRLYWYRQTLGQGPEFLTYFQNEAQLEKSRLLSDRFSAERPKGSFSTLEIQRTEQGDSAMYLCASSLGSPEIYGYTFGSGTRLTVV.

In its sample, this clone was seen a few times. This chain links TRBV5-1 with TRBJ1-1, with D unclear. The ends were cut back, 5 bases at V and 2 bases at J, with 10 bases in the middle. Germline V gene sequence: CDR1 SGHRS, CDR2 YFSETQ. The CDR3 contains 13 residues. DNA of the CDR3: TGCGCCAGCAGGGGTGACTATAACACTGAAGCTTTCTTT. Its protein is CASRGDYNTEAFF.

In its sample, this clone was seen once. V and J are TRBV9 and TRBJ2-5; no definite D call. The germline V and J ends were trimmed by 0 bases and 5 bases, with 14 bases remaining between them. The CDR3 runs 15 residues. CDR1 SGDLS and CDR2 YYNGEE come from the germline V gene. The CDR3 sequence is CASSVGVSRRETQYF. As DNA, the CDR3 is TGTGCCAGCAGCGTAGGAGTCAGTCGTCGGGAGACCCAGTACTTC.

CDR3 amino acids: CASSSIPGADTQYF. The CDR3 DNA reads TGTGCCAGCAGTTCGATCCCAGGCGCAGATACGCAGTATTTT. The chain employs TRBV6-5 and TRBJ2-3; unclear D gene. The CDR3 covers 14 residues. Trimming took off 4 bases at V and 4 bases at J, with 12 bases between the two ends. The germline V gene has CDR1 MNHEY and CDR2 SVGAGI.

The chain carries TRBV7-8 and TRBJ1-3; D gene ambiguous. The CDR3 has 14 residues. CDR1 is SGHVS, CDR2 FQNEAQ, per germline. Trimming left V 3 bases short and J 4 bases short, with 10 bases between. CDR3 nucleotides: TGTGCCAGCAGCTTCTCGCAGTTAGGAAACACCATATATTTT. Translating gives CASSFSQLGNTIYF.

This clone showed up just once. The chain combines TRBV6-1 with TRBJ2-7, with D unresolved. The CDR3 spans 13 residues. V was cut by 2 bases and J by 0 bases, with 5 bases left in between. The germline gives CDR1 MNHNS, CDR2 SASEGT. This CDR3 reads CASSENPSYEQYF. CDR3 in DNA: TGTGCCAGCAGTGAAAACCCCTCCTACGAGCAGTACTTC.